This is a list of T cell receptor beta chains from one sample in a study of T cell changes during pregnancy in multiple sclerosis. The table came from immunoSEQ multiplex PCR; TCRdb's copy has only in-frame clones and leaves some out. The table has approximately 35,000 clones, more than 75% seen once. Here the sequenced sample was CD4+ T cells from peripheral blood mononuclear cells, taken in the second trimester of pregnancy. The receptors here all came from a female donor in good health, enrolled as a control in a pregnancy study. Both conserved end residues are part of each CDR3. D genes are given only for firm matches. Some rows mark clone size as missing; the rest say once, few, many or name a class of expanded clone.

TRBV6-5	NA	NA	TRBJ1-2	CASSYSASYGYTF	TGTGCCAGCAGTTACTCGGCCAGCTATGGCTACACCTTC
TRBV19	once	TRBD1	TRBJ2-7	CASSIGTGYEQYF	TGTGCCAGTAGTATCGGGACAGGCTACGAGCAGTACTTC
TRBV19	NA	TRBD1	TRBJ1-5	CASSSPTGTGPNQPQHF	TGTGCCAGTAGTTCTCCTACCGGGACAGGCCCCAATCAGCCCCAGCATTTT
TRBV6-4	NA	NA	TRBJ2-1	CASSDLASPFNEQFF	TGTGCCAGCAGTGATCTAGCGTCCCCCTTTAATGAGCAGTTCTTC
TRBV5-8	NA	TRBD2	TRBJ2-1	CASSLDPSGSYNEQFF	TGTGCCAGCAGCTTGGATCCTAGCGGATCCTACAATGAGCAGTTCTTC
TRBV6-5	NA	TRBD1	TRBJ1-2	CASRSTWTGPGYTF	TGTGCCAGCAGATCCACCTGGACAGGGCCGGGCTACACCTTC
TRBV9	NA	TRBD2	TRBJ2-1	CASSVGAGGPSEQFF	TGTGCCAGCAGCGTAGGAGCGGGGGGGCCTTCTGAGCAGTTCTTC
TRBV19	NA	NA	TRBJ2-3	CASSMGDTHTDTQYF	TGTGCCAGTAGTATGGGGGACACCCACACAGATACGCAGTATTTT
TRBV14	NA	NA	TRBJ1-2	CASSQVEQMYGYTF	TGTGCCAGCAGCCAAGTCGAACAGATGTATGGCTACACCTTC
TRBV6-6	NA	NA	TRBJ1-2	CASSWGVTADGYTF	TGTGCCAGCAGCTGGGGGGTGACAGCTGATGGCTACACCTTC
TRBV5-4	NA	NA	TRBJ2-2	CASSLNSYAELFF	TGTGCCAGCAGCTTGAATAGCTACGCGGAGCTGTTTTTT
TRBV6-5	NA	NA	TRBJ2-7	CASSYGGVSYEQYF	TGTGCCAGCAGTTACGGCGGGGTATCCTACGAGCAGTACTTC
TRBV6-6	NA	TRBD1	TRBJ1-5	CASSSDRDLQPQHF	TGTGCCAGCAGCTCCGACAGGGATTTGCAGCCCCAGCATTTT
TRBV5-1	once	TRBD2	TRBJ2-5	CASNLAGGPQETQYF	TGCGCCAGCAACCTAGCGGGAGGGCCCCAAGAGACCCAGTACTTC
TRBV2	NA	NA	TRBJ1-4	CASNSGNEKLFF	TGTGCCAGCAACAGCGGGAATGAAAAACTGTTTTTT
TRBV6-6	NA	TRBD2	TRBJ2-2	CASNEGLAGGGELFF	TGTGCCAGCAACGAGGGACTAGCGGGGGGCGGGGAGCTGTTTTTT
TRBV5-5	NA	TRBD1	TRBJ2-1	CASSLVLTGGSYNEQFF	TGTGCCAGCAGCTTGGTCCTGACAGGGGGCTCTTACAATGAGCAGTTCTTC
TRBV5-1	NA	NA	TRBJ2-1	CASSSSSWQFF	TGCGCCAGCAGCTCGTCTAGCTGGCAGTTCTTC
TRBV18	NA	TRBD2	TRBJ2-7	CASSPPAGVSEQYF	TGTGCCAGCTCCCCCCCAGCGGGAGTATCCGAGCAGTACTTC
TRBV4-3	NA	TRBD1	TRBJ1-2	CASSPGQGLGHYTF	TGCGCCAGCAGCCCGGGACAGGGATTGGGGCATTACACCTTC
TRBV15	few	NA	TRBJ2-2	CATSRGPVNTGELFF	TGTGCCACCAGCAGAGGTCCAGTCAACACCGGGGAGCTGTTTTTT
TRBV5-1	NA	TRBD1	TRBJ2-2	CASGPRTGDTGELFF	TGCGCCAGCGGCCCCCGGACAGGGGACACCGGGGAGCTGTTTTTT
TRBV7-2	NA	TRBD2	TRBJ2-7	CASSLRREAGLYEQYF	TGTGCCAGCAGCTTAAGGCGGGAGGCCGGGCTCTACGAGCAGTACTTC
TRBV30	NA	TRBD2	TRBJ2-5	CAWSAGLAGGLRGQETQYF	TGTGCCTGGAGTGCGGGACTAGCGGGGGGGCTTAGGGGACAAGAGACCCAGTACTTC
TRBV2	NA	NA	TRBJ2-2	CASSEAGGGELFF	TGTGCCAGCAGTGAAGCGGGGGGCGGGGAGCTGTTTTTT
TRBV7-9	NA	NA	TRBJ2-3	CASSSLADQDTQYF	TGTGCCAGCAGCTCCCTCGCGGATCAAGATACGCAGTATTTT
TRBV2	NA	NA	TRBJ1-4	CASSENADGSKLFF	TGTGCCAGCAGTGAAAACGCAGACGGGAGCAAACTGTTTTTT
TRBV4-1	few	TRBD1	TRBJ1-1	CASSGTGIGTEAFF	TGCGCCAGCAGCGGGACAGGGATTGGGACTGAAGCTTTCTTT
TRBV30	NA	NA	TRBJ1-5	CAWSAGGTQPQHF	TGTGCCTGGAGCGCCGGTGGTACCCAGCCCCAGCATTTT
TRBV30	NA	NA	TRBJ2-5	CAWSVAGARETQYF	TGTGCCTGGAGTGTAGCAGGGGCACGAGAGACCCAGTACTTC
TRBV19	NA	NA	TRBJ1-6	CASSWSIQGGSRNSPLHF	TGTGCCAGTAGTTGGTCTATCCAAGGGGGTTCCCGAAATTCACCCCTCCACTTT
TRBV5-6	NA	NA	TRBJ1-2	CASSLGSRFRYYGYTF	TGTGCCAGCAGCTTGGGTTCGAGATTTCGGTACTATGGCTACACCTTC
TRBV4-2	once	NA	TRBJ1-1	CASSPQGNTEAFF	TGTGCCAGCAGCCCACAGGGGAACACTGAAGCTTTCTTT
TRBV7-6	NA	TRBD2	TRBJ2-7	CASSPLAGTSYEQYF	TGTGCCAGCAGCCCTCTAGCGGGAACCTCCTACGAGCAGTACTTC
TRBV5-4	NA	TRBD1	TRBJ1-1	CASSPGQGNTEAFF	TGTGCCAGCAGCCCCGGACAGGGGAACACTGAAGCTTTCTTT
TRBV27	NA	TRBD1	TRBJ2-3	CASSLPSTGATGRSTDTQYF	TGTGCCAGCAGTTTACCATCGACAGGGGCCACGGGGCGGAGCACAGATACGCAGTATTTT
TRBV12-5	NA	TRBD1	TRBJ1-1	CASGSRDRVPGIPLGTEAFF	TGTGCTAGTGGTTCCCGGGACAGGGTCCCGGGCATCCCCCTTGGGACTGAAGCTTTCTTT